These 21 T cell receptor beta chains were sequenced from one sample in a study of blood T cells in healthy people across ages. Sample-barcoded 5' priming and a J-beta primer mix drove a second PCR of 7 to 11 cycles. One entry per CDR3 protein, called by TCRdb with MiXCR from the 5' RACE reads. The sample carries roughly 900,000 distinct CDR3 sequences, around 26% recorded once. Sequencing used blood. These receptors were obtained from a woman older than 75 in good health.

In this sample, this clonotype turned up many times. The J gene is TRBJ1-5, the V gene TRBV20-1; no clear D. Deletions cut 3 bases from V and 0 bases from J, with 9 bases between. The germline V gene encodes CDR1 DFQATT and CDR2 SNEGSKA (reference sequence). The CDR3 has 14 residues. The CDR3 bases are TGCAGTGCTAGTGCGTTTTATAGCAATCAGCCCCAGCATTTT. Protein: CSASAFYSNQPQHF.

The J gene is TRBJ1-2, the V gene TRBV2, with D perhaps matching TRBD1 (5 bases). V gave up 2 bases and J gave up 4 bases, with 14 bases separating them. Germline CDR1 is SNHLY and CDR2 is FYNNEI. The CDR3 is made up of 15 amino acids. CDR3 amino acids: CASSETGVAFYGYTF. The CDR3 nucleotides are TGTGCCAGCAGTGAAACGGGGGTCGCCTTCTATGGCTACACCTTC.

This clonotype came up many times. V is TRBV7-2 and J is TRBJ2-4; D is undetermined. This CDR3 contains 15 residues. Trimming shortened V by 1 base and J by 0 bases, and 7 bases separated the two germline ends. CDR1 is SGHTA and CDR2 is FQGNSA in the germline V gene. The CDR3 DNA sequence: TGTGCCAGCAGCTTAGGGATACTAGCCAAAAACATTCAGTACTTC. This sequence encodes CASSLGILAKNIQYF.

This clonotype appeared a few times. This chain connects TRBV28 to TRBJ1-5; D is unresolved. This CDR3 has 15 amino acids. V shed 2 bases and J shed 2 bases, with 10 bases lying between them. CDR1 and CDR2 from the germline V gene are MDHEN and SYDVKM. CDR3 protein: CASSLVETGNQPQHF. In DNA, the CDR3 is TGTGCCAGCAGTTTAGTGGAGACGGGCAATCAGCCCCAGCATTTT.

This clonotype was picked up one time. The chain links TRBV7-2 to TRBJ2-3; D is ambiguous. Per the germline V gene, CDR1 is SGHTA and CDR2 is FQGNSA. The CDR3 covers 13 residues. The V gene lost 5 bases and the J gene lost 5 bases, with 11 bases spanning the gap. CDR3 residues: CASSLGRQDTQYF. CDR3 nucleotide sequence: TGTGCCAGCAGCCTCGGACGGCAAGATACGCAGTATTTT.

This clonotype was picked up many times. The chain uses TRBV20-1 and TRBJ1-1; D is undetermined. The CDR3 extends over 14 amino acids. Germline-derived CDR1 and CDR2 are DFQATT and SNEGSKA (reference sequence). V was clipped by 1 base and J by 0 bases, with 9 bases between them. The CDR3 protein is CSARVQRMNTEAFF. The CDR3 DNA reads TGCAGTGCTAGAGTACAAAGGATGAACACTGAAGCTTTCTTT.

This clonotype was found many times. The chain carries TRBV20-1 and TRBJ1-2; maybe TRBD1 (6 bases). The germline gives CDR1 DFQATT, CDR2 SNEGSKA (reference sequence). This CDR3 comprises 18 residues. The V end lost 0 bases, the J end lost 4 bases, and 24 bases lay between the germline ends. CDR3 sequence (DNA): TGCAGTGCTAGAGATCCCGGGGGGCGCGTCTATACTAGCTATGGCTACACCTTC. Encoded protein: CSARDPGGRVYTSYGYTF.

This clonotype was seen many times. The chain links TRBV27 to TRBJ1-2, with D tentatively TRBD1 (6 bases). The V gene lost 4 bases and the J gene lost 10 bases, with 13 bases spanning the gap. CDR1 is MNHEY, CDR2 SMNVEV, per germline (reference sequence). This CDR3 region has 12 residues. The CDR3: CASSSPQGAYTF. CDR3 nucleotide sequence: TGTGCCAGCAGTTCCCCACAGGGTGCCTACACCTTC.

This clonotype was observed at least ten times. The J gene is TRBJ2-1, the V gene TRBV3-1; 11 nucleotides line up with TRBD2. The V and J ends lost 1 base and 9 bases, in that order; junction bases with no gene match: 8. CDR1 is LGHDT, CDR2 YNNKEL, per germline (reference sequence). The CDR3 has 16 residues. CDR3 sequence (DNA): TGTGCCAGCAGCCAAGTCGCACTAGCGGGGGTTAGTGAGCAGTTCTTC. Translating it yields CASSQVALAGVSEQFF.

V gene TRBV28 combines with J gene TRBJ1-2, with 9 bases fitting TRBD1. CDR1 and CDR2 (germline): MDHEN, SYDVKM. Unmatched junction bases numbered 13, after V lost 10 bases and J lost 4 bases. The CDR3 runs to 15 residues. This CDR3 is CATFNRGRLSYGYTF. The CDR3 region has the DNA TGTGCCACCTTTAACAGGGGGCGCCTAAGCTATGGCTACACCTTC.

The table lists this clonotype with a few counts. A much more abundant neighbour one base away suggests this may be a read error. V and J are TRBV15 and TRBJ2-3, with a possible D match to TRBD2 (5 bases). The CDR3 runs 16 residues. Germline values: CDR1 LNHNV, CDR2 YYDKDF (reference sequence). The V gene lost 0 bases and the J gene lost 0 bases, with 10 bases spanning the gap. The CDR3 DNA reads TGTGCCACCAGCAGAGAACGGGGTACTAGCACAGATACGCAGTATTTT. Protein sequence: CATSRERGTSTDTQYF. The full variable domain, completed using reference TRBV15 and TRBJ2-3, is DAMVIQNPRYQVTQFGKPVTLSCSQTLNHNVMYWYQQKSSQAPKLLFHYYDKDFNNEADTPDNFQSRRPNTSFCFLDIRSPGLGDTAMYLCATSRERGTSTDTQYFGPGTRLTVL.

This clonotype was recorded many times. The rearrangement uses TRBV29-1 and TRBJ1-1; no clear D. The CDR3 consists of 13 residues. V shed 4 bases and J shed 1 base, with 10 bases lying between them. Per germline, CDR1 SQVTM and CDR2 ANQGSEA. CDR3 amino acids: CSVAARGNTEAFF. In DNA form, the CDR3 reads TGCAGCGTTGCTGCCCGCGGGAACACTGAAGCTTTCTTT.

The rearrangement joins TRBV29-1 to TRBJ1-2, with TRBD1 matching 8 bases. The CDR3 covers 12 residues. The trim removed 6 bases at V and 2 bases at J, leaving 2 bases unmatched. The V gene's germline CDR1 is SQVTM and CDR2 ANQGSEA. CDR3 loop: CSVRDRNYGYTF. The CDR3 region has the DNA TGCAGCGTCAGGGACAGGAACTATGGCTACACCTTC.

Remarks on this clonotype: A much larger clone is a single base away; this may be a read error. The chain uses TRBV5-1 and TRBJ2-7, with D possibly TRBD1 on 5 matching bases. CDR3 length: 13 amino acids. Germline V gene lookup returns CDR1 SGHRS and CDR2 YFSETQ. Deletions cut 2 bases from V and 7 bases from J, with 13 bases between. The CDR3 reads CASSLQENSEQYF. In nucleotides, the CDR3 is TGCGCCAGCAGCTTACAGGAGAATAGTGAGCAGTACTTC.

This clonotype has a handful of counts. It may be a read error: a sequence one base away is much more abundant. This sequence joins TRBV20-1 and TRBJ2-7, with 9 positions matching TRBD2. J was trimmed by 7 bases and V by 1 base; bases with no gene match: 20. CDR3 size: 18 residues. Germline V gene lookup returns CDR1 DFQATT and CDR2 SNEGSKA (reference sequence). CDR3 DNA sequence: TGCAGTGCTAGAGTTCTAGCGGGGCAAGTGGGGAACAAGAATGAGCAGTACTTC. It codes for CSARVLAGQVGNKNEQYF.

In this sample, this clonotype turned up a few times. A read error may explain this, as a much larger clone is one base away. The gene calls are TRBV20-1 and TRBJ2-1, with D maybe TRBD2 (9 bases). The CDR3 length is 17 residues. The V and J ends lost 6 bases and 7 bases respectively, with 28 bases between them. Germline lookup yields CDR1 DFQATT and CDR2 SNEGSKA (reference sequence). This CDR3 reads CSAPGGGGAKIGNEQFF. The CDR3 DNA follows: TGCAGTGCCCCAGGGGGCGGGGGGGCCAAAATCGGTAATGAGCAGTTCTTC.

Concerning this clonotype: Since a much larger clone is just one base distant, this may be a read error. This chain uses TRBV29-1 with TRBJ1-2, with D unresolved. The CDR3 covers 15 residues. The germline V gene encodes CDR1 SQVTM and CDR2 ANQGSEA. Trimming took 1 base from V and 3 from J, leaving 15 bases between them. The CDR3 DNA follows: TGCAGCGTTGAAGGGGGAGAGGGCAGCGACTATGGCTACACCTTC. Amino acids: CSVEGGEGSDYGYTF.

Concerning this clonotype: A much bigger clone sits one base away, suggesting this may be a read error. The CDR3 loop reads CVSSDAVGVTEKLFF. The CDR3 DNA is TGTGTCAGCAGCGACGCGGTAGGGGTGACTGAAAAACTGTTTTTT. This chain links TRBV11-2 with TRBJ1-4, with D perhaps TRBD1 (5 bases). CDR3 length: 15 residues. Germline assignment: CDR1 SGHAT and CDR2 FQNNGV.

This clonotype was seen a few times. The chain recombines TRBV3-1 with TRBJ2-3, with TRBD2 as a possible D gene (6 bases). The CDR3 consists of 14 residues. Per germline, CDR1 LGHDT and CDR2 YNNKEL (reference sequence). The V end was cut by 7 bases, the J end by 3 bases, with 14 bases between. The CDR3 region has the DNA TGTGCCAGCACCCGGGGACTGACGACAGATACGCAGTATTTT. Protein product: CASTRGLTTDTQYF.

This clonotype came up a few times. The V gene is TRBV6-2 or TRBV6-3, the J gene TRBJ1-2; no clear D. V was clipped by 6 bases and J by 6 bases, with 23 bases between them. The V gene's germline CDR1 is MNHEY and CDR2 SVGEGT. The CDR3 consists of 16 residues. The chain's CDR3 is CASSFPKERLSNGYTF. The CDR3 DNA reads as TGTGCCAGCAGCTTCCCAAAGGAACGGTTATCGAATGGCTACACCTTC.

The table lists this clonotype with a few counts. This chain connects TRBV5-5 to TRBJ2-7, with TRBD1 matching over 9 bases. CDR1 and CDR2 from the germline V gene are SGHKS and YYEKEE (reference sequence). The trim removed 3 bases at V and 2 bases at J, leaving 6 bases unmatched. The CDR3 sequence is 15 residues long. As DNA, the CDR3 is TGTGCCAGCAGCTGGGTCGGGACAGGGCCCTACGAGCAGTACTTC. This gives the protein CASSWVGTGPYEQYF.